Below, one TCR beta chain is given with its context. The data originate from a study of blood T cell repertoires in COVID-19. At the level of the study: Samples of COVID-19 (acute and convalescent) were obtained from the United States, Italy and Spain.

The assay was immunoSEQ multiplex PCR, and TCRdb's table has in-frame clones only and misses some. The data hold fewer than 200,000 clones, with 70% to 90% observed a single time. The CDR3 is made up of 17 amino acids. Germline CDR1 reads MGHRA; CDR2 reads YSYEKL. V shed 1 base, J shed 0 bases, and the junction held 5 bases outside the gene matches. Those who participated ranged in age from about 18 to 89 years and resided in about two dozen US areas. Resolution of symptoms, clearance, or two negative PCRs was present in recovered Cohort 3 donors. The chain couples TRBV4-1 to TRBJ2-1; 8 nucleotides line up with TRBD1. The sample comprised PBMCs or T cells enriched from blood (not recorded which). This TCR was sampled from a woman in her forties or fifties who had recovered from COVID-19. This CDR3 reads CASSQGGDRSSYNEQFF. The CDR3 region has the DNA TGCGCCAGCAGCCAAGGTGGGGACAGGAGCTCCTACAATGAGCAGTTCTTC.